This TCR beta chain was identified during a study of T cells in Graves' hyperthyroidism and ophthalmopathy. This clonotype was seen only once. Germline V gene sequence: CDR1 LGHDT, CDR2 YNNKEL (reference sequence). This CDR3 contains 16 residues. Germline trimming cut 6 bases from V and 9 bases from J; bases unmatched to any gene: 10. TCR beta CDR3 sequences were amplified from RNA transcripts. The HTBI set primed first-round TCR CDR3 RT-PCR. Each CDR3 protein gets one entry after TCRdb re-called the multiplex PCR reads with MiXCR. Of 300,000 to 450,000 distinct CDR3 sequences detected, about 18% appear once; the ten largest clones hold around a third.

The sample consisted of blood. This chain joins TRBV3-1 and TRBJ2-1, with 14 nucleotides matching TRBD2. This TCR derives from a woman in her 30s with Graves' hyperthyroidism that later progressed to Graves' ophthalmopathy. The CDR3 loop reads CASSADGTSGRGEQFF. The CDR3 bases are TGTGCCAGCAGTGCTGACGGGACTAGCGGGAGAGGTGAGCAGTTCTTC.